The 8 T cell receptor beta chains below come from one sample, sequenced in a study of T cell repertoires in aging, cancer and after chemotherapy. Peripheral blood genomic DNA, not sorted cells or RNA, was the template. TRB rearrangements spanning V, D and J were amplified using mixed TRB-A/B primers. TCRdb re-derived calls from the multiplex PCR reads in MiXCR, one entry per CDR3 protein. This sample carries roughly 1,800 distinct CDR3 sequences, about 30% of them seen once, and the ten largest clones take more than 11%. Sequencing used blood. These receptors came from a human donor with a solid tumor.

On this clonotype: A read error may produce the germline difference seen at one junction end. This chain uses TRBV19 with TRBJ2-6, with 10 bases matching TRBD2. The CDR3 extends over 13 amino acids. CDR1 is LNHDA, CDR2 SQIVND, per germline (reference sequence). The CDR3 is CASRVAGGNVLTF. CDR3 DNA sequence: TGTGCCAGTCGAGTAGCGGGGGGCAACGTCCTGACTTTC.

This clonotype was counted only a few times. The genes are TRBV7-9 and TRBJ1-5; no clear D gene. Trimming pared 4 bases from V and 0 bases from J, leaving 4 bases between. Per germline, CDR1 SEHNR and CDR2 FQNEAQ (reference sequence). There are 13 residues in the CDR3. The CDR3 loop is CASSWGSNQPQHF. Written as DNA, the CDR3 is TGTGCCAGCAGCTGGGGTAGCAATCAGCCCCAGCATTTT.

This clonotype is categorized as large. V is TRBV29-1 and J is TRBJ2-2; D might be TRBD2 (5 bases). CDR3 length: 12 residues. Germline V gene lookup returns CDR1 SQVTM and CDR2 ANQGSEA. Between the trimmed V and J ends, which lost 5 bases and 5 bases, there was a span of 9 bases. CDR3 coding DNA: TGCAGCGTTCTTCCGGGGACCGGGGAGCTGTTTTTT. As protein: CSVLPGTGELFF.

There are a few counts of this clonotype. This chain links TRBV12-3 or TRBV12-4 with TRBJ2-7; D perhaps matches TRBD1 (6 bases). Trimming pared 10 bases from V and 0 bases from J, leaving 10 bases between. The CDR3 consists of 12 residues. Here the CDR3 DNA reads TGTGCCACCCGGGACAACTCCTACGAGCAGTACTTC. Its translation: CATRDNSYEQYF.

This clonotype has only a few counts. This chain uses TRBV7-9 with TRBJ1-3; TRBD1 might be the D (6 bases). Trimming removed 5 bases from V and 0 bases from J, with 14 bases in between. CDR3 length: 16 amino acids. Germline-derived CDR1 and CDR2 are SEHNR and FQNEAQ (reference sequence). CDR3 protein: CASSPGDTPSGNTIYF. The CDR3 DNA follows: TGTGCCAGCAGCCCCGGGGACACCCCCTCTGGAAACACCATATATTTT.

This clonotype was detected only a few times. The chain couples TRBV20-1 to TRBJ2-7; D gene ambiguous. Germline values: CDR1 DFQATT, CDR2 SNEGSKA (reference sequence). V lost 6 bases and J 7 bases, leaving 19 bases between the germline ends. The CDR3 runs 13 residues. CDR3 nucleotide sequence: TGCAGTGCCGTCTTCAATCGAGGACCAGAGCAGTACTTC. Translated, it gives CSAVFNRGPEQYF.

This clonotype ranks as medium-sized. CDR3 protein: CSVGGQVDGYTF. CDR3 bases: TGCAGCGTTGGTGGACAGGTGGATGGCTACACCTTC. The chain is built from TRBV29-1 and TRBJ1-2, with 7 bases fitting TRBD1. Germline V gene data show CDR1 as SQVTM and CDR2 as ANQGSEA. This CDR3 comprises 12 residues. Germline trimming cut 4 bases from V and 6 bases from J; bases unmatched to any gene: 5.

This clonotype is labeled as medium-sized. The V call is TRBV12-3 or TRBV12-4, the J call TRBJ2-3; the match to TRBD1 covers 10 bases. Trimming at V came to 5 bases and at J to 4 bases, leaving 6 bases not matched to a gene. The CDR3 consists of 15 residues. The CDR3 is CASSPLGQGADTQYF. In nucleotides, the CDR3 is TGTGCCAGCAGTCCCCTCGGACAGGGGGCAGATACGCAGTATTTT.